This T cell receptor (beta chain) was captured in a study of monozygotic twins with inflammatory bowel disease. Isolation of total RNA was performed on whole blood, with no prior T cell sorting. As concerns this clonotype: Its specificity is unknown.

TCRdb re-called the 5' RACE reads, yielding one record per CDR3 amino acid sequence without DNA. The clone table shows approximately 400,000 distinct CDR3 sequences, with the ten largest holding around 2.5%. This CDR3 has 14 amino acids. In germline, CDR1 is LNHNV, CDR2 YYDKDF (reference sequence). Study observations and caveats: Differing T cell subtypes remained indistinguishable. Reduced clonotype sharing with other individuals was observed in IBD patients relative to healthy twins, especially with disease activity.

This sequence joins TRBV15 and TRBJ1-1; TCRdb proposes TRBD1, but this gene call is untestable without DNA. This sequence originates from a human donor with ulcerative colitis or Crohn's disease, or a healthy co-twin of an affected twin (not recorded which). The material sequenced was blood. CDR3 sequence: CATSRDEPGSGAFF.